The rows below give T cell receptor beta chains drawn from one sample of a study of T cells after yellow fever vaccination. Via MiXCR, TCRdb re-called the 5' RACE reads, giving one row per CDR3 protein. The data contain approximately 300,000 distinct CDR3 sequences, about 10% of them seen just once; the ten biggest clones take up 3.3%. The sample here was CD4+ T cells sorted from PBMCs, taken 45 days after the yellow fever booster vaccination. These receptors were taken from a man in his late teens or twenties who received the YFV17D yellow fever vaccine. Both conserved end residues are part of each CDR3.

>16|TRBV4-3
CASSQLQQVNNEKLFF
>12|TRBV5-1
CASSLSTAEQFF
>13|TRBV11-2
CASRTGNTGELFF
>13|TRBV29-1
CSVDKGGYGEQFF
>14|TRBV29-1
CSAEDDRTTFTQYF
>13|TRBV27
CASSRGQLYGYTF
>16|TRBV4-1
CASSQVSGRAPLALHF
>17|TRBV6-2/TRBV6-3
CASSSSGKRGAKNIQYF
>13|TRBV4-3
CASSQLQISPLHF
>17|TRBV7-9
CASSLVTGWQLNYGYTF
>16|TRBV5-5
CASSLAPGVGGTEAFF
>14|TRBV18
CASSATGSNTEAFF
>15|TRBV11-1
CASSSTRGGTDTQYF
>15|TRBV6-5
CASRSGGLVNYGYTF
>14|TRBV27
CASALRDRLYEQYF
>15|TRBV5-1
CASSLVSGGAATQYF
>12|TRBV12-3/TRBV12-4
CASSLPGAEQYF
>14|TRBV30
CAWRGQGSVETQYF
>16|TRBV5-8
CASSHSPGWNTGELFF
>14|TRBV3-1
CASSLTAAGVEQYF
>17|TRBV24-1
CATSDGGTSGGAGEQFF
>14|TRBV10-1
CASSGTAKAYEQYF
>11|TRBV7-9
CASSPQNEQFF
>16|TRBV27
CASSFSRDSLGNEQFF
>12|TRBV11-2
CARRTITDTQYF
>15|TRBV5-1
CASSFGLAGRQEQFF
>15|TRBV7-9
CASSPGGGNNEKLFF
>16|TRBV5-1
CASTPYGVDSGNTIYF
>15|TRBV15
CATSRSGHLNTEAFF
>16|TRBV27
CASSFRGTPKRYEQYF
>14|TRBV20-1
CSASGAGHPYEQYF
>14|TRBV7-9
CASRPRGELYGYTF
>14|TRBV6-2/TRBV6-3
CASSRTGADNEQFF
>14|TRBV12-3/TRBV12-4
CASTLSGHTDTQYF
>13|TRBV20-1
CSAEGTSWETQYF
>15|TRBV5-6
CASSRALNSNQPQHF
>15|TRBV20-1
CSARASGLLGRPQHF
>16|TRBV24-1
CATGPAGGLEEKTQYF
>15|TRBV6-5
CASSYSWQGGAEAFF
>14|TRBV5-1
CASSIPGQGNTIYF
>13|TRBV18
CASSPSQNTEAFF
>15|TRBV5-1
CASSPRGTGYNEQFF
>13|TRBV3-1
CASSRATTDTQYF
>15|TRBV19
CASSNNRGGTGELFF
>15|TRBV11-2
CASSLDLDRVDEQFF
>13|TRBV6-5
CATTSAGLETQYF
>14|TRBV7-2
CASSLTTSSYGYTF
>12|TRBV30
CAWERGNTEAFF
>12|TRBV5-6
CASSLLDNEQFF
>15|TRBV7-6
CASSLGQGAQGTQYF
>13|TRBV18
CASSPIDSGEAFF
>17|TRBV11-2
CASSPWGGGGTGDEQFF
>13|TRBV7-2
CASSLVANNEQFF
>16|TRBV29-1
CSAYSGQGTGANVLTF
>14|TRBV19
CASSGDRDYNEQFF
>16|TRBV9
CASSVEGTHRTDTQYF
>17|TRBV4-1
CASSQTGQGATNTEAFF